The rows below give T cell receptor beta chains drawn from one sample of a study of tumor and adjacent non-tumor tissue in lung cancer. TCRdb itself ran the multiplex PCR reads through MiXCR, one entry per CDR3 protein. The sample yields over 80,000 distinct CDR3 sequences, around three quarters seen once. Input material: distant non-tumor lung tissue. The receptors were sampled from a woman in her forties or fifties with non-small cell lung cancer. The CDR3 runs from the conserved cysteine through the conserved F or W. A D gene is named only where the DNA matches it firmly. Clone size is stated in some rows and not others, as once, few, many or a class when expanded.

TRBJ2-7 | many | TRBD2 | TRBV11-2 | CASSIGLAGTYEQYF | TGTGCCAGCAGCATCGGACTAGCGGGCACCTACGAGCAGTACTTC
TRBJ2-5 | NA | NA | TRBV6-5 | CACSYGETQCF | TGTGCCTGCAGTTACGGAGAGACCCAGTGCTTC
TRBJ2-7 | NA | TRBD2 | TRBV6-5 | CASSYSRLAGVHGQYF | TGTGCCAGCAGTTACTCGAGGCTAGCGGGAGTTCACGGGCAGTACTTC
TRBJ2-1 | NA | NA | TRBV29-1 | CSVVEMNKQFF | TGCAGCGTTGTTGAAATGAATAAGCAGTTCTTT
TRBJ2-5 | few | TRBD1 | TRBV11-2 | CASSWTGGKETQYF | TGTGCCAGCAGCTGGACAGGGGGCAAGGAGACCCAGTACTTC
TRBJ2-1 | NA | TRBD1 | TRBV11-2 | CASSLEEGQGINEQFF | TGTGCCAGCAGCTTAGAGGAGGGACAGGGTATAAATGAGCAGTTCTTC
TRBJ2-3 | many | NA | TRBV4-2 | CASSQSVGPVDTQYF | TGTGCCAGCAGCCAAAGTGTAGGCCCGGTAGATACGCAGTATTTT
TRBJ2-1 | NA | NA | TRBV12-5 | CASGMFPGTQDEELF | TGTGCTAGTGGTATGTTCCCCGGGACACAAGATGAGGAGTTATTC
TRBJ2-3 | NA | NA | TRBV11-2 | CASSLWGQVATYKQYF | TGTGCCAGCAGCTTGTGGGGCCAGGTAGCGACATATAAGCAGTATTTT
TRBJ2-2 | few | NA | TRBV19 | CASSPNRLLDRANTGELFF | TGTGCCAGTAGTCCAAACCGACTCTTGGACAGAGCGAACACCGGGGAGCTGTTTTTT
TRBJ1-5 | many | TRBD1 | TRBV12-3/TRBV12-4 | CASSSGTGVDQPQHF | TGTGCCAGCAGTTCAGGGACAGGGGTTGATCAGCCCCAGCATTTT
TRBJ1-2 | NA | NA | TRBV6-2/TRBV6-3 | CVSYRADGDGYTF | TGTGTCAGCTATAGAGCGGACGGTGATGGCTACACCTTC
TRBJ2-7 | NA | TRBD1 | TRBV4-2 | CTSGQTPQGAYEQYF | TGTACCAGCGGCCAAACCCCGCAGGGGGCCTACGAGCAGTACTTC
TRBJ2-1 | NA | TRBD2 | TRBV11-1 | CASSSHGISGIGEQFF | TGTGCCAGCAGCTCACACGGGATTAGCGGGATTGGTGAGCAGTTCTTC
TRBJ2-7 | NA | TRBD2 | TRBV20-1 | CSVTPGGLGGGVANEQYF | TGCAGTGTCACGCCGGGGGGACTAGGGGGAGGAGTGGCCAACGAGCAGTACTTC
TRBJ1-1 | NA | NA | TRBV10-3 | CAIGEIQGEAFF | TGTGCCATTGGTGAGATACAAGGTGAAGCTTTCTTT
TRBJ2-1 | NA | NA | TRBV7-9 | CVSNEPGADNNEQFF | TGTGTCAGCAATGAACCAGGGGCGGATAACAATGAGCAGTTCTTC
TRBJ1-1 | many | NA | TRBV21-1 | CASSDTGAFF | TGTGCCAGCAGTGACACTGGAGCTTTCTTT
TRBJ2-7 | once | NA | TRBV6-2/TRBV6-3 | CASNDRRRHEQYF | TGTGCGAGCAATGACAGGAGGCGCCACGAGCAGTACTTC
TRBJ2-7 | NA | TRBD1 | TRBV6-1 | CATESGTVKHEQYF | TGTGCCACGGAATCCGGGACAGTGAAGCATGAGCAGTACTTC
TRBJ1-2 | NA | NA | TRBV12-5 | CAGCRRCYGYTF | TGTGCTGGTTGTCGTCGCTGCTATGGCTACACCTTC
TRBJ2-2 | NA | NA | TRBV6-5 | CASSSGTEYSTGGLFF | TGTGCCAGCAGCTCCGGGACAGAATATTCCACCGGGGGGCTGTTTTTT
TRBJ2-7 | NA | NA | TRBV6-2/TRBV6-3 | CASTSPQTSGTRRRSYEQHF | TGTGCCAGCACCTCCCCACAGACCTCGGGGACACGGCGGCGATCCTATGAGCAGCACTTC
TRBJ2-7 | NA | NA | TRBV6-8 | CASSQRDGTYEQYF | TGTGCCAGCAGTCAACGGGACGGGACCTACGAGCAGTATTTC
TRBJ2-2 | NA | TRBD2 | TRBV6-4 | CASSPSGAGGELFF | TGTGCCAGCAGTCCTAGCGGAGCTGGCGGGGAGCTGTTTTTT
TRBJ2-7 | NA | NA | TRBV5-4 | CASGLAPGGTEYF | TGTGCCAGCGGCTTGGCGCCAGGGGGGACCGAATACTTC
TRBJ2-5 | NA | NA | TRBV6-6 | CASSDWDCLETQYF | TGTGCCAGCAGTGACTGGGACTGTCTAGAGACCCAGTACTTC
TRBJ2-1 | NA | TRBD2 | TRBV29-1 | CSVEDLEGRGVGNEQFF | TGCAGCGTTGAAGATCTTGAGGGACGGGGGGTGGGCAATGAGCAGTTCTTC
TRBJ2-7 | NA | TRBD2 | TRBV6-5 | CASSYGTSDDEQYF | TGTGCCAGCAGTTACGGGACTAGCGACGACGAGCAGTACTTC
TRBJ2-7 | NA | NA | TRBV6-5 | CGSSNWSHEQYF | TGTGGCAGCTCCAACTGGAGCCACGAGCAGTACTTC
TRBJ2-1 | many | NA | TRBV5-1 | CASSGGPGDGEQFF | TGCGCCAGCAGCGGGGGGCCAGGGGACGGTGAGCAGTTCTTC
TRBJ1-6 | NA | TRBD1 | TRBV29-1 | CSVSGTGGSVLHF | TGCAGCGTCTCCGGGACAGGGGGTTCGGTCCTCCACTTT
TRBJ2-7 | NA | TRBD2 | TRBV6-1 | CAGRLKLAGGPKSDF | TGTGCCGGCAGGCTAAAACTAGCGGGAGGACCAAAATCGGACTTC
TRBJ2-6 | NA | NA | TRBV4-2 | CAGSQEGGSGANVLTF | TGTGCAGGTAGCCAAGAGGGCGGCTCTGGGGCCAACGTCCTGACTTTC
TRBJ2-1 | once | NA | TRBV6-5 | CASRTSELEAGNEQFF | TGTGCCAGCAGGACCTCGGAACTAGAGGCGGGGAATGAACAGTTCTTC
TRBJ1-2 | NA | NA | TRBV5-4 | CASTSGTGIYDYTF | TGTGCCAGCACCTCCGGAACGGGAATCTATGACTACACCTTC
TRBJ1-2 | NA | TRBD1 | TRBV29-1 | CSVMTGSRGYTF | TGCAGCGTTATGACAGGGAGTCGGGGCTACACCTTC
TRBJ1-5 | many | TRBD1 | TRBV5-1 | CASSSGQGGNQPQHF | TGCGCCAGCAGCTCGGGGCAGGGGGGGAATCAGCCCCAGCATTTT
TRBJ2-2 | NA | NA | TRBV10-1 | CASSETGTNTGELFF | TGCGCCAGCAGTGAGACTGGTACGAATACCGGGGAGCTGTTTTTT
TRBJ2-3 | NA | TRBD1 | TRBV7-9 | CTSSLANRGLADTQYF | TGTACCAGCAGCCTCGCCAACAGGGGGCTGGCAGATACGCAGTATTTT
TRBJ2-2 | NA | NA | TRBV6-5 | CVSSYYGKGYTGELFF | TGTGTCAGCAGTTACTATGGGAAAGGCTACACAGGGGAGCTGTTTTTT
TRBJ2-1 | NA | TRBD2 | TRBV6-6 | CANSYSNPSGQHNEQFF | TGTGCCAACAGTTACTCGAATCCTAGCGGGCAGCATAATGAGCAGTTCTTC
TRBJ2-3 | NA | NA | TRBV6-5 | CASSYSRMPVTQYF | TGTGCCAGCAGTTACTCAAGAATGCCAGTTACGCAGTATTTT
TRBJ1-1 | NA | NA | TRBV5-4 | CASSLKLGNTEAFF | TGTGCCAGCAGCTTGAAGTTGGGGAACACTGAAGCTTTCTTT
TRBJ1-6 | NA | NA | TRBV7-9 | CASSLGPGAPFHF | TGTGCCAGCAGCTTAGGCCCGGGAGCCCCTTTCCACTTT
TRBJ2-4 | NA | NA | TRBV5-6 | CASSLIMRGTRQGAKNIHYF | TGTGCCAGCAGCCTCATCATGAGGGGTACCCGCCAAGGAGCCAAAAACATTCACTACTTC
TRBJ2-1 | NA | TRBD1 | TRBV6-1 | CASSIDRGAAPYNEQFF | TGTGCCAGCAGTATTGACAGGGGCGCGGCTCCTTACAATGAGCAGTTCTTC
TRBJ1-1 | once | NA | TRBV24-1 | CATSDMENTEALF | TGTGCCACCAGTGATATGGAGAACACTGAAGCTCTCTTT
TRBJ2-7 | NA | TRBD1 | TRBV6-6 | CASSSKRDRGPRGSYEQYF | TGTGCCAGCAGTTCTAAACGGGACAGGGGCCCCCGGGGCTCCTACGAACAGTACTTC
TRBJ2-7 | NA | TRBD1 | TRBV5-4 | CAGSLEGQGRVEQYF | TGTGCGGGCAGCCTGGAGGGACAGGGGCGCGTCGAGCAGTACTTC
TRBJ2-5 | few | NA | TRBV11-2 | CASSIVQETQYF | TGTGCCAGTAGCATAGTTCAAGAGACCCAGTATTTC
TRBJ2-1 | NA | NA | TRBV6-6 | CASCFSISGSEQFF | TGTGCCAGCTGTTTTTCGATCAGTGGGAGTGAGCAGTTCTTC
TRBJ1-5 | NA | TRBD1 | TRBV6-1 | CASWDRNHPQHF | TGTGCCAGTTGGGACAGGAATCATCCCCAGCATTTT